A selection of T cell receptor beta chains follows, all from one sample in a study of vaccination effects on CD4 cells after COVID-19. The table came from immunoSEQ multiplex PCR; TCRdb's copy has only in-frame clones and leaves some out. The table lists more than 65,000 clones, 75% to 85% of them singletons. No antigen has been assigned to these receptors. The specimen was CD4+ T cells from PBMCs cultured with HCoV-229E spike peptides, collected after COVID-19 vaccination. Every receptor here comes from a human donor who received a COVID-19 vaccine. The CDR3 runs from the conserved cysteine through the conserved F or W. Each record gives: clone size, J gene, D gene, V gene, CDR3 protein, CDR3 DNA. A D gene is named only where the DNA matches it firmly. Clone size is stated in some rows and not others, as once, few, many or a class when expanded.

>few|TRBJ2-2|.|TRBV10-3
CAISGTANTGELFF
TGTGCCATCAGTGGGACGGCGAACACCGGGGAGCTGTTTTTT
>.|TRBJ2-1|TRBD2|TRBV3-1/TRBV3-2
CASSRRGGPNEQFF
TGTGCCAGCAGCCGTCGGGGGGGCCCCAATGAGCAGTTCTTC
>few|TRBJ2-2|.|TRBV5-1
CASSPGTIITGELFF
TGCGCCAGCAGCCCCGGGACAATAATTACCGGGGAGCTGTTTTTT
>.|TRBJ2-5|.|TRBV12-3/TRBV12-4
CASSLTGWETQYF
TGTGCCAGCAGTCTTACGGGGTGGGAGACCCAGTACTTC
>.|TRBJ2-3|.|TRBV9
CASSGTLTGISTDTQYF
TGTGCCAGCAGCGGGACGTTAACAGGTATCTCCACAGATACGCAGTATTTT
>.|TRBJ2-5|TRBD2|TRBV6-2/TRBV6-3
CASSRLAGQETQYF
TGTGCCAGCAGTCGACTAGCGGGACAAGAGACCCAGTACTTC
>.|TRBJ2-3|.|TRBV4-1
CASSQEPAPVTQYF
TGCGCCAGCAGCCAAGAGCCAGCCCCGGTTACGCAGTATTTT
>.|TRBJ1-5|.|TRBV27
CASSLWGVGNPQPQHF
TGTGCCAGCAGTTTATGGGGGGTGGGGAATCCACAGCCCCAGCATTTT
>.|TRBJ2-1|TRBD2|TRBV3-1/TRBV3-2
CASNRRGGVNEQFF
TGTGCCAGCAATAGGCGGGGGGGCGTCAATGAGCAGTTCTTC
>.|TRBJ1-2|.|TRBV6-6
CASSLERGPTKGGYTF
TGTGCCAGCAGTTTGGAGAGAGGGCCAACCAAGGGAGGCTACACCTTC
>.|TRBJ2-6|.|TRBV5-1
CASSLYRGAYPGANVLTF
TGCGCCAGCAGCTTGTATCGGGGGGCCTACCCTGGGGCCAACGTCCTGACTTTC
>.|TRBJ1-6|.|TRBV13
CASSSGDSTHSPLHF
TGTGCCAGCAGCTCCGGAGACAGTACGCATTCACCCCTCCACTTT
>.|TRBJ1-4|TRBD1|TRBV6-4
CASSDRGLPATNEKLFF
TGTGCCAGCAGTGACAGGGGGCTGCCTGCAACTAATGAAAAACTGTTTTTT
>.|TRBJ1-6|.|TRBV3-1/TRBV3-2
CASSRASTGSISPLHF
TGTGCCAGCAGCCGGGCGAGCACAGGATCTATTTCACCCCTCCACTTT
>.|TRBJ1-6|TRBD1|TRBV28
CASSSTGDYYNSPLHF
TGTGCCAGCAGTTCCACAGGGGATTACTATAATTCACCCCTCCACTTT
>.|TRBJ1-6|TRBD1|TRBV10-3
CAISDQGAVSPLHF
TGTGCCATCAGTGATCAGGGGGCTGTTTCACCCCTCCACTTT